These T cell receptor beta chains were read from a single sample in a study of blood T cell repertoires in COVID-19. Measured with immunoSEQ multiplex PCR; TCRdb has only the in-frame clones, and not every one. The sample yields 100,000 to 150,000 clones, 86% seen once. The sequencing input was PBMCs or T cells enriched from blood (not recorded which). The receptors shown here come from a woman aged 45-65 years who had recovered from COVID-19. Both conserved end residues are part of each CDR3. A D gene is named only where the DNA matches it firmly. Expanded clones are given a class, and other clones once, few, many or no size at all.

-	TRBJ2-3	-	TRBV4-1	CASSQPGNTDTQYF	TGCGCCAGCAGCCAACCGGGGAACACAGATACGCAGTATTTT
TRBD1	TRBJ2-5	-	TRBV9	CASSVGGQSQETQYF	TGTGCCAGCAGCGTAGGGGGACAGTCTCAAGAGACCCAGTACTTC
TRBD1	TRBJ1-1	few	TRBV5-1	CASSLTGGSTEAFF	TGCGCCAGCAGTCTGACAGGGGGAAGCACTGAAGCTTTCTTT
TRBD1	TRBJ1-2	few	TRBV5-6	CASSLPATGRNGYTF	TGTGCCAGCAGCTTACCAGCGACAGGGAGGAATGGCTACACCTTC
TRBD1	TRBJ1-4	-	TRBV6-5	CATRQGSGEKLFF	TGTGCCACCCGACAGGGAAGTGGTGAAAAACTGTTTTTT
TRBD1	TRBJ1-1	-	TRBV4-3	CASRSGTAEAFF	TGCGCCAGCAGGTCGGGGACAGCTGAAGCTTTCTTT
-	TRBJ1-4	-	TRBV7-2	CASSFKTGHNEKLFF	TGTGCCAGCAGCTTTAAGACAGGTCATAATGAAAAACTGTTTTTT
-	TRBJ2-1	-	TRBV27	CASSLGQNSYNEQFF	TGTGCCAGCAGTTTGGGGCAGAACTCCTACAATGAGCAGTTCTTC
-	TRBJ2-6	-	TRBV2	CASSEARAAGANVLTF	TGTGCCAGCAGTGAAGCGCGGGCAGCTGGGGCCAACGTCCTGACTTTC
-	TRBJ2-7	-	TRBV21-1	CATPCTPGQIYEQYF	TGTGCCACCCCTTGCACCCCGGGACAAATCTACGAGCAGTACTTC
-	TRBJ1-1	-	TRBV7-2	CASSLVPPQGANTEAFF	TGTGCCAGCAGCTTAGTTCCGCCCCAGGGTGCGAACACTGAAGCTTTCTTT
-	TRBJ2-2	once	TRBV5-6	CASSLPQLTPNTGELFF	TGTGCCAGCAGCTTGCCACAGCTAACCCCGAACACCGGGGAGCTGTTTTTT
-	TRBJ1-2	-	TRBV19	CASSRQEGGYTF	TGTGCCAGTAGTAGACAAGAGGGTGGCTACACCTTC
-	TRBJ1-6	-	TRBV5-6	CASSLEADSYSPLHF	TGTGCCAGCAGCTTGGAGGCAGACTCTTATTCACCCCTCCACTTT
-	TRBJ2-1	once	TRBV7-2	CASSLSYGAGSYNEQFF	TGTGCCAGCAGCTTAAGTTATGGCGCAGGCTCCTACAATGAGCAGTTCTTC
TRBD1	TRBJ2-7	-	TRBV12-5	CASGPTGASSYEQYF	TGTGCTAGTGGTCCTACAGGGGCGAGCTCCTACGAGCAGTACTTC
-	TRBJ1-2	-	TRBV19	CASSIPGGVSGYTF	TGTGCCAGTAGTATTCCGGGGGGCGTGAGTGGCTACACCTTC
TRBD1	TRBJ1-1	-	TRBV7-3	CASSHRTGLEAFF	TGTGCCAGCAGCCACAGGACAGGCCTTGAAGCTTTCTTT
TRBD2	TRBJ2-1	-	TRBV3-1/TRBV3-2	CASSPSGGPDYNEQFF	TGTGCCAGCAGCCCCAGCGGGGGGCCGGATTACAATGAGCAGTTCTTC
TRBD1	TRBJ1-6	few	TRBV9	CASSVFPGQGDSPLHF	TGTGCCAGCAGCGTATTCCCCGGACAGGGTGATTCACCCCTCCACTTT
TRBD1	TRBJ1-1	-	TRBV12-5	CASRDRAGGTEAFF	TGTGCCAGCCGGGACAGGGCCGGTGGGACTGAAGCTTTCTTT
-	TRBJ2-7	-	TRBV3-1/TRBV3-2	CASSQDSNEQYF	TGTGCCAGCAGCCAAGACAGTAACGAGCAGTACTTC
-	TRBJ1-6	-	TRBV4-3	CASSQEWGRYNSPLHF	TGCGCCAGCAGCCAAGAATGGGGGCGGTATAATTCACCCCTCCACTTT
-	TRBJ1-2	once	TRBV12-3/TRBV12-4	CASSLGANYGYTF	TGTGCCAGCAGTTTGGGAGCGAACTATGGCTACACCTTC
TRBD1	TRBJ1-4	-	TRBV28	CASSSPTGANEKLFF	TGTGCCAGCAGTTCCCCGACAGGGGCGAATGAAAAACTGTTTTTT
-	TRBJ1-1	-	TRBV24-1	CATSDRGVVNTEAFF	TGTGCCACCAGTGATCGGGGTGTAGTGAACACTGAAGCTTTCTTT
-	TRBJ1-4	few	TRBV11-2	CASSLDVTHYNEKLFF	TGTGCCAGCAGCTTAGATGTGACTCATTATAATGAAAAACTGTTTTTT
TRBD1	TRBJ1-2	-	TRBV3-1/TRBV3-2	CASSQGGTVSGYTF	TGTGCCAGCAGCCAAGGCGGGACAGTCAGTGGCTACACCTTC
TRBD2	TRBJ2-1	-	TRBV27	CASTPTLAGFNEQFF	TGTGCCAGCACCCCGACCCTAGCGGGGTTCAATGAGCAGTTCTTC
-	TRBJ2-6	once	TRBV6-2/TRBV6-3	CASSSISGSGANVLTF	TGTGCCAGCAGTTCCATTTCGGGCTCTGGGGCCAACGTCCTGACTTTC
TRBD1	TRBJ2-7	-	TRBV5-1	CASSSTGTGGWRNEQYF	TGCGCCAGCAGCAGCACCGGGACAGGGGGCTGGAGGAACGAGCAGTACTTC
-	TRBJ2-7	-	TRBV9	CASSVVLGGEQYF	TGTGCCAGCAGCGTAGTCCTAGGGGGCGAGCAGTACTTC
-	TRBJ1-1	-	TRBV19	CASTPLRGNTEAFF	TGTGCCAGTACCCCTCTAAGGGGGAACACTGAAGCTTTCTTT
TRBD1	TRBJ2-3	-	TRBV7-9	CASSTGAYGSTDTQYF	TGTGCCAGCAGTACAGGGGCCTACGGGAGCACAGATACGCAGTATTTT
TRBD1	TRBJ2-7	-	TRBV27	CASSPTTGREQYF	TGTGCCAGCAGTCCCACGACAGGGCGCGAGCAGTACTTC
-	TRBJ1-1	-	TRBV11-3	CASSYSTMNTEAFF	TGTGCCAGCAGCTATAGTACTATGAACACTGAAGCTTTCTTT
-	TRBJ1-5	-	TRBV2	CASSERRVSNQPQHF	TGTGCCAGCAGTGAGAGGCGGGTAAGCAATCAGCCCCAGCATTTT
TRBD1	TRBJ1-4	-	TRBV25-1	CASSGDRENEKLFF	TGTGCCAGCAGTGGGGACAGGGAGAATGAAAAACTGTTTTTT
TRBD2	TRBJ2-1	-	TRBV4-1	CASSQDPAGGPYNEQFF	TGCGCCAGCAGCCAAGATCCAGCGGGGGGCCCCTACAATGAGCAGTTCTTC
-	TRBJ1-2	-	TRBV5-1	CASSLSAQGTYGYTF	TGCGCCAGCAGCTTGTCGGCCCAGGGGACATATGGCTACACCTTC
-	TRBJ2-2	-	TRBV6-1	CASSDGTLTGELFF	TGTGCCAGCAGTGACGGGACACTCACCGGGGAGCTGTTTTTT
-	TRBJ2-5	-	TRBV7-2	CASSLGLARETQYF	TGTGCCAGCAGCTTAGGTCTAGCGAGGGAGACCCAGTACTTC
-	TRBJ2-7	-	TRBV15	CATSRNPTGFEYF	TGTGCCACCAGCAGGAACCCAACGGGGTTTGAATACTTC